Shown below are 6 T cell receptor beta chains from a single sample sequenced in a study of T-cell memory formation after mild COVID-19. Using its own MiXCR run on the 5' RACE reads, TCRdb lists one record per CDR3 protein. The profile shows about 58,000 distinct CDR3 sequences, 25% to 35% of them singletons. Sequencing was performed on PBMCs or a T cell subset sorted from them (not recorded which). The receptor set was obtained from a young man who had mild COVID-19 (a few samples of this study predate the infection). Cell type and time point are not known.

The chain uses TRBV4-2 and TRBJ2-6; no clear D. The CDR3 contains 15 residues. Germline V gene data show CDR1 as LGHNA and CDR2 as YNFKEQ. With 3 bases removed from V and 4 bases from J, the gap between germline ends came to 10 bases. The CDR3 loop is CASSQGNTGANVLTF. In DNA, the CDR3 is TGTGCCAGCAGCCAGGGAAACACCGGGGCCAACGTCCTGACTTTC.

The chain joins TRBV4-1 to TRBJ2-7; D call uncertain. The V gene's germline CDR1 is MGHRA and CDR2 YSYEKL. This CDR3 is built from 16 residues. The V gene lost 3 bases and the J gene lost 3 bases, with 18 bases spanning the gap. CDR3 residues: CASSQLIGPLLYEQYF. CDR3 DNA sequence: TGCGCCAGCAGCCAGCTAATTGGGCCACTACTCTACGAGCAGTACTTC.

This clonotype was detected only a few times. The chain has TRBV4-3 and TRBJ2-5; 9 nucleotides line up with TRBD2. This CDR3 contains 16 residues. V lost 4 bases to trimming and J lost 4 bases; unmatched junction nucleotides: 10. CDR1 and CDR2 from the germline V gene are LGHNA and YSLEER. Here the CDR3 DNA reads TGCGCCAGCAGCCCAACCTATAGCGGGGGAGGAGAGACCCAGTACTTC. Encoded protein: CASSPTYSGGGETQYF.

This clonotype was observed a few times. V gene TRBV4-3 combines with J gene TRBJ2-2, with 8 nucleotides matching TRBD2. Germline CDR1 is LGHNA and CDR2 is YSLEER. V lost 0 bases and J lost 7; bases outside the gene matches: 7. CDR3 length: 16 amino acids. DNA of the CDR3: TGCGCCAGCAGCCAAGACGGGGGGGCCTATGGCGGGGAGCTGTTTTTT. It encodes CASSQDGGAYGGELFF.

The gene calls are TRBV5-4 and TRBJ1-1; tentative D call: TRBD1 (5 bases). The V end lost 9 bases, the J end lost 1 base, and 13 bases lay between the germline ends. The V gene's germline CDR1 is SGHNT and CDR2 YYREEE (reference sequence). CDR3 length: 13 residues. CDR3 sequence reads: CANSRDGNTEAFF. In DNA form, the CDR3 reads TGTGCCAATTCCCGGGACGGGAACACTGAAGCTTTCTTT.

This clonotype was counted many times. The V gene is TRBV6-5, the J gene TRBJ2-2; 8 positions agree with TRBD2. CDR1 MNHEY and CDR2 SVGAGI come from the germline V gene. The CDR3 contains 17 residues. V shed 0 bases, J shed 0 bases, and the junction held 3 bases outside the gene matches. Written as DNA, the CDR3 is TGTGCCAGCAGTTACTCCCGACTAGCGTCGAACACCGGGGAGCTGTTTTTT. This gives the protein CASSYSRLASNTGELFF.